This T cell receptor beta chain was captured by sequencing in a study of regulatory T cells in long-lasting Graves disease. Arm-PCR of CDR3 regions and iRepertoire HTBI primers were used to build TCR beta libraries. One entry per CDR3 protein results from TCRdb running MiXCR on the multiplex PCR reads. Here the sample spans 510,000 or so distinct CDR3 sequences, more than 10% being singletons. Time point described: newly diagnosed GD, antithyroid drugs for less than 3 months. Scientists built the TCR library using RNA that was extracted from PBMCs. V dropped 1 base and J dropped 3 bases, with 8 bases sitting between them. Germline V gene sequence: CDR1 SGHNT, CDR2 YYREEE (reference sequence). CDR3 size: 13 residues. This clonotype was detected a few times. The same sample was also used in a study of T cells in Graves' hyperthyroidism and ophthalmopathy. This second report adds: Each patient was aged 18 to 65 and had newly diagnosed hyperthyroidism of under 2 months' duration.

The chain joins TRBV5-4 to TRBJ2-7, with D uncertain. This sample comprised peripheral blood mononuclear cells (PBMCs), obtained at new diagnosis, from a patient treated with antithyroid drugs. This TCR derives from a woman in her 30s with Graves disease. DNA for the CDR3: TGTGCCAGCAGCTTGTACACCAGCTACGAGCAGTACTTC. It yields the protein CASSLYTSYEQYF.